Shown below are 7 T cell receptor beta chains from a single sample sequenced in a study of glioma-infiltrating T cells after dendritic cell vaccination. Sequencing used immunoSEQ multiplex PCR; TCRdb keeps in-frame clones, though not all of them. The table shows under 100,000 clones, with roughly 84% occurring only once. Sequencing was performed on blood, taken before dendritic cell vaccination. The receptor source for this set is a human donor with glioblastoma.

The rearrangement links TRBV19 to TRBJ1-2, with no clear D. Germline lookup yields CDR1 LNHDA and CDR2 SQIVND (reference sequence). V lost 3 bases and J lost 3, with 5 bases in between. CDR3 length equals 12 residues. CDR3 residues: CASSMADYGYTF. CDR3 nucleotide sequence: TGTGCCAGTAGTATGGCGGACTATGGCTACACCTTC.

The gene calls are TRBV27 and TRBJ2-7, with 8 bases matching TRBD1. Per the germline V gene, CDR1 is MNHEY and CDR2 is SMNVEV (reference sequence). Losses at the gene ends were 3 bases for V and 4 bases for J; bases not matched to a gene: 5. The CDR3 has 14 amino acids. The CDR3 DNA reads as TGTGCCAGCAGTTTGGGCGGGACAGGTTACGAGCAGTACTTC. Encoded protein: CASSLGGTGYEQYF.

The V gene is TRBV5-6, the J gene TRBJ1-1; 9 positions agree with TRBD1. The CDR3 has 15 amino acids. After removal of 4 bases from V and 5 bases from J, the junction contained 9 bases not matched to a gene. Germline CDR1 and CDR2: SGHDT and YYEEEE. The CDR3 spells CASSRRDRVRTEAFF. CDR3 nucleotide sequence: TGTGCCAGCAGCCGCCGGGACAGGGTACGGACTGAAGCTTTCTTT.

The genes are TRBV10-3 and TRBJ2-3; D is undetermined. The CDR3 is 15 amino acids. The ends were cut back, 3 bases at V and 9 bases at J, with 19 bases in the middle. Looked up from germline, CDR1 is ENHRY and CDR2 is SYGVKD. CDR3: CAISDRDLTLGTQYF. CDR3 nucleotides: TGTGCCATCAGTGACCGCGACTTGACCCTCGGGACGCAGTATTTT.

This clone showed up just once. This chain joins TRBV25-1 and TRBJ2-7; 7 bases agree with TRBD1. This CDR3 contains 15 residues. CDR1 and CDR2 (germline): MGHDK, SYGVNS. Trimming at V came to 4 bases and at J to 2 bases, leaving 8 bases not matched to a gene. CDR3 sequence (DNA): TGTGCCAGCAGTGTCAAGACAGGGATCCCCTACGAGCAGTACTTC. As protein: CASSVKTGIPYEQYF.

Only a few counts were recorded for this clone. The genes are TRBV7-2 and TRBJ1-3; possible D gene TRBD1, 5 bases. Germline V gene lookup returns CDR1 SGHTA and CDR2 FQGNSA. CDR3 length: 13 residues. Trimming cost V 4 bases and J 2 bases, with 6 bases left between them. This CDR3 is CASSSTAGNTIYF. In DNA form, the CDR3 reads TGTGCCAGCAGCTCGACAGCTGGAAACACCATATATTTT.

The chain is built from TRBV7-6 and TRBJ1-6; 9 positions match TRBD1. CDR1 is SGHVS, CDR2 FNYEAQ, per germline. The CDR3 is 16 residues long. With V trimmed by 2 bases and J by 8 bases, 7 bases remained unmatched. The CDR3 DNA reads as TGTGCCAGCAGCTTAACCGGGACAGGGAAACATTCACCCCTCCACTTT. It is translated as CASSLTGTGKHSPLHF.